This T cell receptor (beta chain) stems from a study of OX40 agonist ivuxolimab in advanced cancers. Overall study: Previous treatment with anti-PD-1, anti-PD-L1 or anti-CTLA-4 therapy was allowed; less than 45% had received some.

Libraries were prepared by immunoSEQ multiplex PCR; TCRdb keeps only in-frame clonotypes and omits some of them. Of about 53,000 clones in the sample, 65% to 85% were seen once. Between the trimmed V and J ends, which lost 6 bases and 2 bases, there was a span of 17 bases. The CDR3 totals 15 residues. The V gene's germline CDR1 is MNHEY and CDR2 SMNVEV (reference sequence). This sequence joins TRBV27 and TRBJ2-7; D is ambiguous. Sequencing used CD4+ or CD8+ T cells sorted from blood, obtained in a trial of the OX40 agonist ivuxolimab. The TCR sequence derives from an adult with an advanced solid tumor such as melanoma, head and neck, liver or kidney cancer. The CDR3 bases are TGTGCCAGCAGGGCCGGAAGCGTCCGAGCCTACGAGCAGTACTTC. Translated: CASRAGSVRAYEQYF.